These 8 T cell receptor beta chains share one sample of origin, sequenced in a study of shared clonotypes between healthy human individuals. Method: immunoSEQ multiplex PCR; TCRdb's copy keeps in-frame clones and lacks some. The repertoire consists of roughly 2 million clones, with roughly 95% occurring once and the leading ten covering around 1.1%. The naive CD8 fraction comprised CD45RO-negative cells positively selected for CCR7 and excluded terminally differentiated effector memory CD45RA+ cells. Sequences were obtained from naive CD8+ T cells sorted from blood. Every receptor here comes from a man aged 18 to 30 in good health.

The chain is built from TRBV9 and TRBJ2-7; D could derive from TRBD1 or TRBD2 (5 bases each). The CDR3 spans 15 residues. The germline CDR1 and CDR2 sequences are SGDLS and YYNGEE. V was shortened by 3 bases and J by 5 bases, with 18 bases between the two germline ends. The CDR3 DNA is TGTGCCAGCAGCGGCGAGGGACCGGGGTTCGACGAGCAGTACTTC. Protein: CASSGEGPGFDEQYF.

The genes are TRBV2 and TRBJ2-3; the D is unclear. V lost 5 bases and J lost 3, with 3 bases in between. Germline V gives CDR1 SNHLY, CDR2 FYNNEI. The CDR3 runs to 11 residues. CDR3 sequence: CASSRTDTQYF. As DNA, the CDR3 is TGTGCCAGCAGTAGGACAGATACGCAGTATTTT.

The chain uses TRBV25-1 and TRBJ2-7; maybe TRBD2 (7 bases). The CDR3 spans 15 residues. Germline loops: CDR1 MGHDK, CDR2 SYGVNS. Trimming pared 8 bases from V and 5 bases from J, leaving 22 bases between. CDR3 sequence reads: CASGQVAGAFHEQYF. In nucleotides, the CDR3 is TGTGCCAGCGGCCAAGTGGCGGGGGCTTTCCACGAGCAGTACTTC.

The chain combines TRBV7-9 with TRBJ2-5; TRBD1 agrees at 7 bases. J gave up 4 bases and V 4 bases, and 6 bases lay outside the gene matches. Germline V gene sequence: CDR1 SEHNR, CDR2 FQNEAQ (reference sequence). CDR3 size: 14 residues. Here the CDR3 DNA reads TGTGCCAGCAGCTCGACAGGGAGAGCAGAGACCCAGTACTTC. Translating it yields CASSSTGRAETQYF.

This clone was counted once. The CDR3 reads CASSLLALNEQFF. DNA for the CDR3: TGTGCCAGCAGTTTACTAGCTCTCAATGAGCAGTTCTTC. The V and J genes are TRBV27 and TRBJ2-1, with TRBD2 as a possible D gene (5 bases). V lost 2 bases to trimming and J lost 6 bases, with 8 bases between them. The CDR3 spans 13 residues. The germline V gene encodes CDR1 MNHEY and CDR2 SMNVEV (reference sequence).

The chain combines TRBV27 with TRBJ1-2, with unresolved D. Germline-derived CDR1 and CDR2 are MNHEY and SMNVEV (reference sequence). The CDR3 covers 14 residues. The V end lost 2 bases, the J end lost 8 bases, and 15 bases lay between the germline ends. The CDR3 DNA is TGTGCCAGCAGTTTAAACCCTTATACGGGGGGCTACACCTTC. This codes for CASSLNPYTGGYTF.

The chain joins TRBV19 to TRBJ1-5, with D possibly TRBD1 on 6 matching bases. V gave up 9 bases and J gave up 0 bases, with 12 bases separating them. Germline-derived CDR1 and CDR2 are LNHDA and SQIVND (reference sequence). The CDR3 is 14 amino acids. CDR3 in amino acids: CASRQDYSNQPQHF. Here the CDR3 DNA reads TGTGCCAGCCGACAGGACTATAGCAATCAGCCCCAGCATTTT. Full variable domain (rest looked up from reference TRBV19 and TRBJ1-5): DGGITQSPKYLFRKEGQNVTLSCEQNLNHDAMYWYRQDPGQGLRLIYYSQIVNDFQKGDIAEGYSVSREKKESFPLTVTSAQKNPTAFYLCASRQDYSNQPQHFGDGTRLSIL.

The CDR3 DNA reads as TGTGCCAGTACCCAGGGGCCTTCCTACGAGCAGTACTTC. Its protein product is CASTQGPSYEQYF. V and J are TRBV27 and TRBJ2-7; TRBD1 might be the D (6 bases). This CDR3 contains 13 residues. With 9 bases removed from V and 1 base from J, the gap between germline ends came to 13 bases. From germline, CDR1 is MNHEY and CDR2 SMNVEV (reference sequence).